The 15 T cell receptor beta chains in this list originate from one sample, sequenced in a study of T cells in Graves' hyperthyroidism and ophthalmopathy. Amplification targeted TCR beta CDR3 regions from RNA transcripts. RT-PCR in the first round (using the HTBI primer set) targeted the TCR CDR3. TCRdb recomputed calls from the multiplex PCR reads with MiXCR, one row per CDR3 protein. This sample carries 650,000 to 700,000 distinct CDR3 sequences, roughly 17% of them seen once, and the ten largest clones take around 16%. The specimen sequenced was blood. These receptors were taken from a man aged 45-60 years with Graves' hyperthyroidism.

The sample holds many counts of this clonotype. The chain carries TRBV20-1 and TRBJ1-1, with D hard to call. Germline V gene data show CDR1 as DFQATT and CDR2 as SNEGSKA (reference sequence). The CDR3 has 14 amino acids. V shed 0 bases and J shed 0 bases, with 8 bases lying between them. Here the CDR3 reads CSARDGSVNTEAFF. As DNA, the CDR3 is TGCAGTGCTAGAGATGGCAGTGTGAACACTGAAGCTTTCTTT.

This clonotype has ten or more counts. CDR3 nucleotides: TGTGCCAGCAGTTTAAGGAGTCCCTACGAGCAGTACTTC. It is translated as CASSLRSPYEQYF. This sequence joins TRBV27 and TRBJ2-7; no firm D call. V dropped 2 bases and J dropped 2 bases, with 7 bases sitting between them. This CDR3 spans 13 amino acids. The germline CDR1 and CDR2 sequences are MNHEY and SMNVEV (reference sequence).

The V call is TRBV3-1, the J call TRBJ1-6; D uncertain. Germline assignment: CDR1 LGHDT and CDR2 YNNKEL (reference sequence). The CDR3 spans 14 residues. V was clipped by 4 bases and J by 10 bases, with 14 bases between them. CDR3 sequence reads: CASSPRTWGSPLHF. CDR3 in DNA: TGTGCCAGCAGCCCTAGGACCTGGGGATCACCCCTCCACTTT. The full variable domain, completed using reference TRBV3-1 and TRBJ1-6, is DTAVSQTPKYLVTQMGNDKSIKCEQNLGHDTMYWYKQDSKKFLKIMFSYNNKELIINETVPNRFSPKSPDKAHLNLHINSLELGDSAVYFCASSPRTWGSPLHFGNGTRLTVT.

A word on this clonotype: Possible read error: a much larger clone is one base away. This rearrangement joins TRBV9 to TRBJ2-7, with D perhaps matching TRBD1 (7 bases). From germline, CDR1 is SGDLS and CDR2 YYNGEE. The CDR3 runs 17 residues. With 0 bases removed from V and 2 bases from J, the gap between germline ends came to 18 bases. This chain's CDR3 is CASSVGTNRGRAYEQYF. The CDR3 nucleotides read TGTGCCAGCAGCGTAGGGACTAACAGGGGCAGGGCCTACGAGCAGTACTTC.

The sample holds many counts of this clonotype. The chain combines TRBV3-1 with TRBJ2-1; 7 positions agree with TRBD2. The V gene end was trimmed by 3 bases and the J gene end by 6 bases; junction bases not matched to a gene: 14. Germline assignment: CDR1 LGHDT and CDR2 YNNKEL (reference sequence). The CDR3 length is 17 residues. CDR3 DNA sequence: TGTGCCAGCAGCCACACCTGGGGGGGAGGGCCTGGCAATGAGCAGTTCTTC. Its protein product is CASSHTWGGGPGNEQFF.

The chain is built from TRBV5-1 and TRBJ2-5; 11 positions agree with TRBD1. This CDR3 has 16 amino acids. Looked up from germline, CDR1 is SGHRS and CDR2 is YFSETQ. With V trimmed by 4 bases and J by 5 bases, 10 bases remained unmatched. The CDR3 DNA follows: TGCGCCAGCAGCCCGGGGACAGGGGGATTGGTCGAGACCCAGTACTTC. This encodes CASSPGTGGLVETQYF.

This clonotype was detected a few times. The chain carries TRBV4-1 and TRBJ1-3; the D is unclear. Germline loops: CDR1 MGHRA, CDR2 YSYEKL. V was clipped by 3 bases and J by 0 bases, with 9 bases between them. The CDR3 totals 15 residues. The CDR3 reads CASSHPGYSGNTIYF. For the CDR3, the DNA is TGCGCCAGCAGCCACCCAGGATACTCTGGAAACACCATATATTTT.

There are many counts of this clonotype. The genes are TRBV2 and TRBJ2-5; no firm D call. Germline V gene data show CDR1 as SNHLY and CDR2 as FYNNEI. CDR3 length: 14 residues. Trimming pared 5 bases from V and 5 bases from J, leaving 15 bases between. The CDR3 nucleotides are TGTGCCAGCAGTAGTGCCAGATGGGGTGAGACCCAGTACTTC. Its translation: CASSSARWGETQYF.

This chain links TRBV19 with TRBJ1-5; 7 bases agree with TRBD1. This CDR3 is built from 19 residues. Germline assignment: CDR1 LNHDA and CDR2 SQIVND (reference sequence). V lost 4 bases, J lost 0 bases, and 15 bases stayed unmatched. CDR3 loop: CASSTRTGTAAYSNQPQHF. The CDR3 region has the DNA TGTGCCAGTAGTACCCGAACCGGGACAGCAGCTTATAGCAATCAGCCCCAGCATTTT.

This chain links TRBV3-1 with TRBJ2-2, with 15 bases that match TRBD2. The CDR3 totals 19 residues. The germline V gene has CDR1 LGHDT and CDR2 YNNKEL (reference sequence). The J segment lost 6 bases and the V segment lost 4 bases, leaving 12 bases of the junction unmatched. For the CDR3, the DNA is TGTGCCAGCAGCCCTACCGGACTAGCGGGAGGGCCGGGGGCCGGGGAGCTGTTTTTT. Translated, it gives CASSPTGLAGGPGAGELFF.

This clonotype was counted ten times or more. The chain combines TRBV7-3 with TRBJ2-7; tentative D call: TRBD2 (5 bases). V lost 4 bases, J lost 5 bases, and 9 bases lay in between. The CDR3 loop spans 12 amino acids. CDR1 is SGHTA and CDR2 is FQGTGA in the germline V gene. This CDR3 reads CASSSPGNEQYF. CDR3 bases: TGTGCCAGCAGCTCCCCCGGGAACGAGCAGTACTTC.

This clonotype was found a few times. J is TRBJ1-6 and V is TRBV18; a weak D match, TRBD1 (5 bases). The CDR3 covers 14 residues. Germline V gene sequence: CDR1 KGHSH, CDR2 LQKENI. V was shortened by 2 bases and J by 8 bases, with 10 bases between the two germline ends. CDR3 sequence reads: CASSPAGRDSPLHF. The CDR3 DNA is TGTGCCAGCTCACCAGCGGGACGTGATTCACCCCTCCACTTT.

This clonotype appeared many times. CDR3 region: CASIVLAGDPIYEQYF. For the CDR3, the DNA is TGTGCCAGCATCGTCTTAGCGGGAGATCCCATCTACGAGCAGTACTTC. The V gene is TRBV2, the J gene TRBJ2-7; 9 positions match TRBD2. The CDR3 has 16 residues. Germline CDR1 SNHLY, CDR2 FYNNEI. V shed 7 bases and J 3 bases; nucleotides not matched to a gene: 13. The entire variable domain, with the rest obtained from reference TRBV2 and TRBJ2-7, is as follows: EPEVTQTPSHQVTQMGQEVILRCVPISNHLYFYWYRQILGQKVEFLVSFYNNEISEKSEIFDDQFSVERPDGSNFTLKIRSTKLEDSAMYFCASIVLAGDPIYEQYFGPGTRLTVT.

This clonotype has at least ten counts. This chain connects TRBV27 to TRBJ1-6; maybe TRBD1 (6 bases). Trimming took off 5 bases at V and 6 bases at J, with 14 bases between the two ends. The CDR3 loop spans 15 amino acids. The germline gives CDR1 MNHEY, CDR2 SMNVEV (reference sequence). For the CDR3, the DNA is TGTGCCAGCAGTGGGGGGGGGGGCGGTAATTCACCCCTCCACTTT. It is translated as CASSGGGGGNSPLHF.

This clonotype appeared many times. V gene TRBV5-5 combines with J gene TRBJ2-3; D is perhaps TRBD1 (6 bases). This CDR3 is 13 amino acids long. Germline V CDR1 and CDR2: SGHKS, YYEKEE (reference sequence). Trimming removed 5 bases at V and 5 bases at J, with 12 bases between. The CDR3: CASSFTGKDTQYF. The CDR3 DNA sequence: TGTGCCAGCAGTTTTACAGGGAAAGATACGCAGTATTTT.